The sequence of this T cell receptor (beta chain) was determined in a study of cytomegalovirus exposure and HLA in healthy donors. Study as a whole: HLA-typed donors were the source of about 85 million unique TCRs held in an early data release.

V trimming: 4 bases; J trimming: 8 bases; junction bases outside the gene matches: 4. Per the germline V gene, CDR1 is SGHTA and CDR2 is FQGNSA. The CDR3 has 13 amino acids. Researchers ran the PCR with 60 Vbeta and 13 Jbeta primers. Study processing details: The count from a later analysis was some 76 million unique TCR beta chains, approximately 9.9 million of them shared. TCRdb's copy holds only in-frame clones and misses some; the assay was immunoSEQ multiplex PCR. V and J calls and clone size follow that table, whereas D and trimming were derived from the DNA. The sample comprises about 110,000 clones, around 76% of which are singletons, and 13% rests with the top ten. General study results and limits: Evidence from a later analysis indicated that most CMV-associated TCR beta chains looked HLA-restricted. For most TCR beta V segments, an earlier analysis put the productive rate at about 87% or about 30% of the time.

Note on this clone: What it binds is unknown.

Sequencing used PBMCs. The TCR sequence derives from a man aged 30 to 45 in good health and CMV-seropositive. The chain employs TRBV7-2 and TRBJ1-4, with TRBD1 matching 7 bases. CDR3 sequence reads: CASSSTGLEKLFF. The DNA for the CDR3 is TGTGCCAGCAGCTCGACAGGGTTGGAAAAACTGTTTTTT.